This T cell receptor (beta chain) derives from a study of T cells in localized non-small cell lung cancer (TCRdb year 2020). Study-level background: The study analyzed T cell repertoires of 200 to 250 early-stage NSCLC patients, comparing tumors and uninvolved tumor-adjacent lungs. All 240 or so NSCLC patients in the cohort were treatment-naive and had localized lung tumors that were resected. NSCLC patients had a mean age of approximately 70 years, and approximately 140 were male and over 85 female.

V and J are truncated by 7 bases and 10 bases respectively, leaving an intervening sequence of 14 bases. Taken from cysteine to phenylalanine, the CDR3 has 13 residues. The retained sequence is limited to the CDR3, 39 bases, with the frame set at the first base. CDR1 and CDR2 (MNHEY, SVGAGI) derive from the germline V gene. General conclusions and limits of the study: Higher blood T cell density associated with longer overall survival, while higher adjacent-lung clonality associated with shorter survival. Since the design was exploratory, TCR variables were selected using unadjusted p-values with no false-discovery rate correction. Because multi-region tumor sequencing was not done, intratumor heterogeneity could not be ruled out. Uninvolved tumor-adjacent lung showed the highest T cell clonality, higher than tumor, which suggests more focused antigenic responses in the adjacent lung. Of the top 100 tumor clones, a median of roughly 53 were detected in paired uninvolved adjacent lung; about 28 were also among that lung's top 100.

Notes on this clone: Its antigen is not yet known. Base qualities are not provided; no much larger clone lies one nucleotide away.

The immunoSEQ Assay was used to sequence TCR beta CDR3 regions from DNA. In the original analysis: To compute T cell density, TCR beta template counts were normalized to usable DNA, which was estimated by amplifying housekeeping genes. Richness was estimated with the preseqR package, extrapolating to 400,000 templates for PBMC samples and 120,000 templates for tissue samples. Clonality was taken to be one minus Pielou's evenness. Tissue-enriched TCRs were identified by differential abundance testing using productive amino-acid clonotypes, minimum total count 5 and alpha 0.1. The Jaccard Index and the Morisita Overlap Index were used to measure how much the repertoires overlapped between compartments. GLIPH grouped TCR beta CDR3s together with public tetramer-defined viral CDR3s, and a viral motif had to include at least three viral sequences and show V-gene enrichment. Sourced from immuneACCESS, this table was stored by TCRdb with only in-frame sequences that have V and J called. A share of the clones is absent; for the studies checked, an unresolved V gene accounts for under half, and the remainder has no known explanation. V, J and clone size derive from that table, while D and trimming were established from the DNA sequence. The sample includes roughly 15,000 clones, with around 87% observed a single time. 1.2% of the sample lies in the top ten.

At diagnosis, tumor, uninvolved tumor-adjacent lung and peripheral blood were collected and then preserved as a mix of FFPE and fresh-frozen material. For TCR repertoire profiling, blood samples were analyzed as peripheral blood mononuclear cells. This sample comprised peripheral blood mononuclear cells, obtained before any cancer treatment. This TCR derives from a woman aged 35 to 69 with stage III lung adenocarcinoma. The sequence is built from TRBV6-5 and TRBJ1-6; no confident D gene assignment can be made. The CDR3 loop reads CASTRTIDSPLHF. The DNA reads TGTGCCAGCACCCGGACCATCGACTCACCCCTCCACTTT.